The clone carrying this T cell receptor beta chain was picked up a small number of times. Its antigen is undetermined. RNA transcripts provided the source from which TCR beta CDR3 regions were amplified. First-round RT-PCR of the TCR CDR3 relied on the HTBI primer set. One entry per CDR3 protein, called by TCRdb with MiXCR from the multiplex PCR reads. This sample has around 280,000 distinct CDR3 sequences, with roughly 13% found just once. Each diagnosis drew on symptoms, thyroxine, TRAb, thyroid ultrasound and orbital computed tomography findings. This entry comes from a study of T cells in Graves' hyperthyroidism and ophthalmopathy. The length of the CDR3 is 12 residues. CDR1 is DFQATT and CDR2 is SNEGSKA in the germline V gene (reference sequence). The V gene lost 4 bases and the J gene lost 4 bases, with 8 bases spanning the gap. Whole-study findings and limits: Blood also carried most thyroid clonotypes expanded above 0.001.

Sequenced material: blood. The source of this sequence is a woman aged 40 to 49 with Graves' hyperthyroidism. The gene calls are TRBV20-1 and TRBJ2-1; tentatively, D is TRBD2 (5 bases). CDR3 DNA sequence: TGCAGTGCTATAGGACTTTACAATGAGCAGTTCTTC. Encoded protein: CSAIGLYNEQFF.